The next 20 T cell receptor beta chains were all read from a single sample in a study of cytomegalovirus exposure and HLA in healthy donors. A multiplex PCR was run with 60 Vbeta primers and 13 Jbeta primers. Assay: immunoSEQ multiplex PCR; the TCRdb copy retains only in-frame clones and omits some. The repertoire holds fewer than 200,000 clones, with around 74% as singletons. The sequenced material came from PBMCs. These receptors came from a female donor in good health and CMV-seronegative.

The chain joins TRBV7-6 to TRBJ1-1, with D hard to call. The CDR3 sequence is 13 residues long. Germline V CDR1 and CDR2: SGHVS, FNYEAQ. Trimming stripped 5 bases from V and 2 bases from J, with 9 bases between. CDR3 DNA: TGTGCCAGCAGCGTGAGTCGAAACACTGAAGCTTTCTTT. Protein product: CASSVSRNTEAFF.

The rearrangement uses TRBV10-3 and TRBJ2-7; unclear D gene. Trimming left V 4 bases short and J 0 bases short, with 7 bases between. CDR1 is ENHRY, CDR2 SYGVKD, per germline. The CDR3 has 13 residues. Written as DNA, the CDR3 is TGTGCCATCAGTGCGGGTATCTCCTACGAGCAGTACTTC. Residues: CAISAGISYEQYF.

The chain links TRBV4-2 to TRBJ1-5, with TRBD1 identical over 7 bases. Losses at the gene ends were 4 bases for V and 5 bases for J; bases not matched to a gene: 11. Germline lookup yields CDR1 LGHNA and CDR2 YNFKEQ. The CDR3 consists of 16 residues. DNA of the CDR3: TGTGCCAGCAGCCTCGAGGGAGCAGGGGGATATCAGCCCCAGCATTTT. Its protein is CASSLEGAGGYQPQHF.

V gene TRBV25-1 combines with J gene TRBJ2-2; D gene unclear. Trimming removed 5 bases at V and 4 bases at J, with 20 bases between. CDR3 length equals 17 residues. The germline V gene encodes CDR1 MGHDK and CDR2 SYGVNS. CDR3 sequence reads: CASSPPFGASGTGELFF. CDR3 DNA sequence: TGTGCCAGCAGTCCCCCGTTTGGTGCCTCGGGCACCGGGGAGCTGTTTTTT. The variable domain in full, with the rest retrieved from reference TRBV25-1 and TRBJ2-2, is EADIYQTPRYLVIGTGKKITLECSQTMGHDKMYWYQQDPGMELHLIHYSYGVNSTEKGDLSSESTVSRIRTEHFPLTLESARPSHTSQYLCASSPPFGASGTGELFFGEGSRLTVL.

CDR3 residues: CASSLRAGGRDEQFF. Here the CDR3 DNA reads TGTGCCAGCAGTTTACGAGCGGGAGGACGAGATGAGCAGTTCTTC. The chain combines TRBV6-6 with TRBJ2-1; 9 bases agree with TRBD2. Germline V gene sequence: CDR1 MNHNY, CDR2 SVGAGI (reference sequence). The V gene end was trimmed by 4 bases and the J gene end by 8 bases; junction bases not matched to a gene: 9. The CDR3 runs to 15 residues.

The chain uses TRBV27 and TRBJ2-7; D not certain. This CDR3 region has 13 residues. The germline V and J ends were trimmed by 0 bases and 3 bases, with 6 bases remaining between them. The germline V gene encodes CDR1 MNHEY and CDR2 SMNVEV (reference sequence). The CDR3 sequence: CASSLSGRYEQYF. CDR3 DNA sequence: TGTGCCAGCAGTTTATCGGGCCGCTACGAGCAGTACTTC.

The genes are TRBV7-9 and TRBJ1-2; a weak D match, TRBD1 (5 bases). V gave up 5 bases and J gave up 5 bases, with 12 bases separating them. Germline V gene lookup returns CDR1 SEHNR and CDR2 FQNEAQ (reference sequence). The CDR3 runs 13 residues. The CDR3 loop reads CASSRGHYYGYTF. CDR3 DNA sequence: TGTGCCAGCAGCCGAGGACATTATTATGGCTACACCTTC.

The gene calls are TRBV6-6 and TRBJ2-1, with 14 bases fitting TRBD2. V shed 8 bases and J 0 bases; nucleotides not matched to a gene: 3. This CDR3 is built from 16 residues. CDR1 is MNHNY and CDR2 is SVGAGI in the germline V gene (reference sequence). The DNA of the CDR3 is TGTGCCAGCTCCGGGACTAGCGGGAGCTCCTACAATGAGCAGTTCTTC. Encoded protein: CASSGTSGSSYNEQFF.

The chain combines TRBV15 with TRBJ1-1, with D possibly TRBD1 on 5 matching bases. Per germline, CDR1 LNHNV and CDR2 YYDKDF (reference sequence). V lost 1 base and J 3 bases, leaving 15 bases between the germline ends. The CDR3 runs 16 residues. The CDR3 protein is CATSRATGGEYTEAFF. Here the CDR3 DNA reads TGTGCCACCAGCAGAGCAACGGGGGGAGAGTACACTGAAGCTTTCTTT.

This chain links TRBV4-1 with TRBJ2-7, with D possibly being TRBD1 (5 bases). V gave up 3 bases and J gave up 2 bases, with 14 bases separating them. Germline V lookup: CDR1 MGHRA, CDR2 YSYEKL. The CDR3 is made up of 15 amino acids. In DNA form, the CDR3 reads TGCGCCAGCAGCCATCTGGACACGGGTCCCTACGAGCAGTACTTC. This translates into CASSHLDTGPYEQYF.

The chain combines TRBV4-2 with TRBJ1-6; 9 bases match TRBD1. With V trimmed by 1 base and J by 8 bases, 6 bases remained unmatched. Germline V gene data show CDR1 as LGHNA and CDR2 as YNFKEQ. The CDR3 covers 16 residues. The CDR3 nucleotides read TGTGCCAGCAGCCAAGCAGGACAGGGGTCTGATTCACCCCTCCACTTT. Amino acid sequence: CASSQAGQGSDSPLHF.

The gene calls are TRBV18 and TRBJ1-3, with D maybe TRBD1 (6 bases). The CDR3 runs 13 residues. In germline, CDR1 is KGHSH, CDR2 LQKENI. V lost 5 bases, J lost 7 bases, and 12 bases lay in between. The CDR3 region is CASSSDRWNTIYF. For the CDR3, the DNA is TGTGCCAGCTCATCAGACAGGTGGAACACCATATATTTT.

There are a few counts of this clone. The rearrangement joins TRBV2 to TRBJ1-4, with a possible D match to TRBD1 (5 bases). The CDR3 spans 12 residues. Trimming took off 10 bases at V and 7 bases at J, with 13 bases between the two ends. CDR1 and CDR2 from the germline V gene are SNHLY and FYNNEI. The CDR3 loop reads CATGGDGEKLFF. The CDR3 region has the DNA TGTGCCACAGGAGGGGATGGTGAAAAACTGTTTTTT.

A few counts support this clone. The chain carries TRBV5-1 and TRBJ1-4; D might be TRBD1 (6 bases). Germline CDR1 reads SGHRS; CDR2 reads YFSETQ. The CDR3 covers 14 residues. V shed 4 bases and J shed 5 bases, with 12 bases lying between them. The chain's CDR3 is CASSQGGPNEKLFF. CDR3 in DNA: TGCGCCAGCAGCCAAGGGGGTCCCAATGAAAAACTGTTTTTT.

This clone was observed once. The CDR3 bases are TGTGCCAGCAGCTCCCGGGAAAACCGCTACGAGCAGTACTTC. Translating gives CASSSRENRYEQYF. The chain couples TRBV7-2 to TRBJ2-7; maybe TRBD2 (5 bases). Germline V gene sequence: CDR1 SGHTA, CDR2 FQGNSA. CDR3 length: 14 amino acids. Trimming took off 4 bases at V and 3 bases at J, with 13 bases between the two ends.

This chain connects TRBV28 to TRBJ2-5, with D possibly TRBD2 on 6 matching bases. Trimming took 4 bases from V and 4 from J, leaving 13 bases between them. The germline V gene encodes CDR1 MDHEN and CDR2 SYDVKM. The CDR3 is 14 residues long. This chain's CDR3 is CASSSPPGVETQYF. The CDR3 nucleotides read TGTGCCAGCAGTTCGCCTCCGGGGGTAGAGACCCAGTACTTC. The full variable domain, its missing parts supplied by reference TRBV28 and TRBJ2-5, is DVKVTQSSRYLVKRTGEKVFLECVQDMDHENMFWYRQDPGLGLRLIYFSYDVKMKEKGDIPEGYSVSREKKERFSLILESASTNQTSMYLCASSSPPGVETQYFGPGTRLLVL.

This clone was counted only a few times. The CDR3 loop is CASSLGLADSSYEQYF. The DNA of the CDR3 is TGTGCCAGCAGTTTAGGACTAGCCGATAGCTCCTACGAGCAGTACTTC. This chain connects TRBV27 to TRBJ2-7, with TRBD2 matching 8 bases. The CDR3 is 16 amino acids. Germline assignment: CDR1 MNHEY and CDR2 SMNVEV (reference sequence). V dropped 2 bases and J dropped 0; count of bases not matched to a gene: 6.

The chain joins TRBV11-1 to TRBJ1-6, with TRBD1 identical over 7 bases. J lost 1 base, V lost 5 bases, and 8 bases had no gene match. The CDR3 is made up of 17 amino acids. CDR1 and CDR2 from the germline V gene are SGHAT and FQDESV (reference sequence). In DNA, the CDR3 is TGTGCCAGCAGCCTCTACCCGACAGGGTCCTATAATTCACCCCTCCACTTT. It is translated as CASSLYPTGSYNSPLHF.

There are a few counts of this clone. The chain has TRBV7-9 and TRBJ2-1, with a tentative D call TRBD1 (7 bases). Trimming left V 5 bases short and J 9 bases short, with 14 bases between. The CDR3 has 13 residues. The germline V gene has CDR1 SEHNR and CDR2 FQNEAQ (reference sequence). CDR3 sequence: CASSQGGIGEQFF. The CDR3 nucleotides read TGTGCCAGCAGCCAGGGGGGTATCGGTGAGCAGTTCTTC.

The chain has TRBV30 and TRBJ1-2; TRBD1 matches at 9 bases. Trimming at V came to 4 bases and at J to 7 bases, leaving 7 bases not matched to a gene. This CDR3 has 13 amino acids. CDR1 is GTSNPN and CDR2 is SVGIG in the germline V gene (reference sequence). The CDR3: CAWNRQGVGGYTF. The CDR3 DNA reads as TGTGCCTGGAATAGACAGGGGGTGGGTGGCTACACCTTC.